This T cell receptor beta chain was recovered during a study of blood T cell repertoires in COVID-19 (dated by TCRdb to between 2020 and 2021). About the study as a whole: The collaborator samples originated in the United States, Italy and Spain and spanned the acute and convalescent phases of COVID-19. Samples came from the ongoing ImmuneRACE study (first 160 participants) plus 1,254 subjects from 6 global collaborators. Where available, HLA class I and class II types were obtained from metadata supplied by the sample provider rather than from assay-based typing. The repertoires were made available in a free public database intended to serve as a resource for research on the immune response to SARS-CoV-2. The material from the prospective study consisted of cDNA or gDNA derived from T cells, B-cell-depleted T cells, or PBMCs. The dataset comprised deeply sampled blood TCRbeta repertoires from subjects exposed to, actively infected with, or recovered from COVID-19. Sample metadata almost always included a de-identified subject ID, COVID-19 status, age in years and sex. The paper's findings and limits, for the study overall: Clinical and demographic metadata were provided uncurated, with the amount varying by source and participant.

With respect to this clone: Its antigen is unknown. Base qualities were left out, and no much larger clone turns up one base away.

TCRbeta CDR3 regions were amplified from genomic DNA by means of the immunoSEQ Assay, a bias-controlled multiplex PCR. The original methods were these. Nucleated cell counts per sample were estimated from amplification of reference gene primers within the assay. Sequence reads were collapsed and filtered to measure the absolute abundance of every unique TCRbeta CDR3 rearrangement. For each sample, productive Simpson clonality was calculated by taking the square root of Simpson's diversity index across productive rearrangements. TCRdb stores this immuneACCESS table with in-frame sequences only. Part of the clones is absent; in the studies checked, under half of the shortfall reflects unresolved V genes, and no reason is known for the rest. For V, J and clone size, that table is used; D and trimming come from the DNA. The sample table holds 95,000 to 110,000 clones, of which around 90% were seen once. Roughly 1.3% of the sample rests with the top ten.

Whole blood was collected in K2EDTA tubes by collaborating institutions according to the institutions' own protocols. For TCRbeta analysis, collaborators shipped samples as frozen whole blood, isolated PBMCs, or DNA extracted from either of those sample types. Trimming accounts for 0 bases at V and 3 bases at J, while the number of junction bases matched to no gene is 6. Reading the germline V gene (reference sequence) gives CDR1 SGHKS and CDR2 YYEKEE. Measured from the cysteine to the phenylalanine, the CDR3 is 16 residues long. Just the 48-base CDR3 DNA is kept, in frame starting at base 1. This receptor was identified in a woman between 25 and 40 years old with acute or convalescent COVID-19. This sequence uses TRBV5-5 and TRBJ1-2; 9 nucleotides in the junction match TRBD1. Sequencing used peripheral blood. The CDR3 sequence is CASSLDLGQGHYGYTF. The DNA sequence follows: TGTGCCAGCAGCTTGGACTTGGGACAGGGTCACTATGGCTACACCTTC.